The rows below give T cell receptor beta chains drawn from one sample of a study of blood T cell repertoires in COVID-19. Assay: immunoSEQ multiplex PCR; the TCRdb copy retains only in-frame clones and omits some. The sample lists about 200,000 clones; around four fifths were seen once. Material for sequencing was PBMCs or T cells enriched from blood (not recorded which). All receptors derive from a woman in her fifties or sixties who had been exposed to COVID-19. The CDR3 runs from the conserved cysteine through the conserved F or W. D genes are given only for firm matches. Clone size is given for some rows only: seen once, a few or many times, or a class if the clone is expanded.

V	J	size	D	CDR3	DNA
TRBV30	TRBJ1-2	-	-	CAFGLRGGYTF	TGTGCCTTCGGGCTTCGGGGAGGCTACACCTTC
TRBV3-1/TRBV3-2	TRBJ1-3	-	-	CASSRRQALSGNTIYF	TGTGCCAGCAGCCGGCGACAGGCCCTCTCTGGAAACACCATATATTTT
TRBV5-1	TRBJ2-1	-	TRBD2	CASSASGGGSYNEQFF	TGCGCCAGCAGCGCAAGCGGGGGGGGCTCCTACAATGAGCAGTTCTTC
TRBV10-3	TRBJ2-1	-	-	CAIKGGVTYNEQFF	TGTGCCATCAAAGGGGGGGTGACCTACAATGAGCAGTTCTTC
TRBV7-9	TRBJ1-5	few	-	CASSLAQGSNQPQHF	TGTGCCAGCAGCTTAGCCCAGGGCAGCAATCAGCCCCAGCATTTT
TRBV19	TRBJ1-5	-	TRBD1	CASSMGTSGTAYRDDQPQHF	TGTGCCAGTAGTATGGGCACTTCGGGGACAGCATATAGGGACGATCAGCCCCAGCATTTT
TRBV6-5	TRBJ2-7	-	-	CASSSQGVNSYEQYF	TGTGCCAGCAGTTCACAGGGTGTAAACTCCTACGAGCAGTACTTC
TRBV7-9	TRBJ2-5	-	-	CASSLAVGTQYF	TGTGCCAGCAGCTTAGCGGTCGGGACCCAGTACTTC
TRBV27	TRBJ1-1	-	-	CASSFRQANTEAFF	TGTGCCAGCAGTTTTCGACAGGCGAACACTGAAGCTTTCTTT
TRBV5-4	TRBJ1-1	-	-	CASSSNRDIKAEAFF	TGTGCCAGCAGCTCCAACCGGGACATTAAAGCTGAAGCTTTCTTT
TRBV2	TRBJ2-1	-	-	CARSSEPPHNEQFF	TGTGCCAGGAGTTCGGAGCCCCCTCACAATGAGCAGTTCTTC
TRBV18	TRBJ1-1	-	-	CASSPADSENTEAFF	TGTGCCAGCTCACCTGCCGACTCGGAGAACACTGAAGCTTTCTTT
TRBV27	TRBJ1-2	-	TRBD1	CASRIDRGGGYTF	TGTGCCAGCAGGATCGACAGGGGAGGTGGCTACACCTTC
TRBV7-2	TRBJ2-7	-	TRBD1	CASSLSRGRDEQYF	TGTGCCAGCAGCTTATCCAGGGGGCGCGACGAGCAGTACTTC
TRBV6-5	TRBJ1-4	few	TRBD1	CASSLDRAAEKLFF	TGTGCCAGCAGTTTGGACAGGGCCGCCGAAAAACTGTTTTTT
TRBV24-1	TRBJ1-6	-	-	CATQGRGNSPLHF	TGTGCCACACAGGGACGTGGGAATTCACCCCTCCACTTT
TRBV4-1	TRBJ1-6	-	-	CASSQDPRFSSYNSPLHF	TGCGCCAGCAGCCAAGATCCGCGGTTTAGCTCCTATAATTCACCCCTCCACTTT
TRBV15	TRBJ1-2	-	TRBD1	CATSRDRTGSDGYTF	TGTGCCACCAGCAGAGATCGGACAGGGTCGGATGGCTACACCTTC
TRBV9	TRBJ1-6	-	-	CASSVGAGWARSDLHF	TGTGCCAGCAGCGTGGGCGCCGGTTGGGCAAGATCGGACCTCCACTTT
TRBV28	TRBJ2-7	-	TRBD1	CASSSGQGRNEQYF	TGTGCCAGCAGTTCCGGACAGGGAAGGAACGAGCAGTACTTC
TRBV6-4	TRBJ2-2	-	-	CASSPTDTGELFF	TGTGCCAGCAGCCCCACAGACACCGGGGAGCTGTTTTTT
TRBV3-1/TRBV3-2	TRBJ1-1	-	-	CASSHHSKVGWVNTEAFF	TGTGCCAGCAGCCACCATTCGAAGGTGGGCTGGGTGAACACTGAAGCTTTCTTT
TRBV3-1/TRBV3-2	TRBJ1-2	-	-	CASSPSNLPLNYGYTF	TGTGCCAGCAGCCCCTCTAACCTACCTTTAAACTATGGCTACACCTTC
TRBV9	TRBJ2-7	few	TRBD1	CASSTYAGGSGEQYF	TGTGCCAGCAGCACGTATGCAGGGGGCTCGGGCGAGCAGTACTTC
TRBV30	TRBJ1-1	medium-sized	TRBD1	CAWSGDRRTEAFF	TGTGCCTGGAGTGGGGACAGGCGGACTGAAGCTTTCTTT
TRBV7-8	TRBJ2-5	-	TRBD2	CASSSAGSGARETQYF	TGTGCCAGCAGCTCCGCGGGTAGCGGGGCCAGGGAGACCCAGTACTTC
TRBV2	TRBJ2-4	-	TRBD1	CASRHIQGGNIQYF	TGTGCCAGCAGGCATATACAGGGGGGAAACATTCAGTACTTC
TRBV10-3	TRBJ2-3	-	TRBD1	CAISSGADRNTDTQYF	TGTGCCATCAGTTCAGGGGCGGACAGGAATACAGATACGCAGTATTTT
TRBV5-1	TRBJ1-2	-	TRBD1	CASSLGAQGGYLWYGYTF	TGCGCCAGCAGCTTGGGGGCCCAGGGGGGCTATCTCTGGTATGGCTACACCTTC
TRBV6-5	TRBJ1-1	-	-	CASSYPGPLNTEAFF	TGTGCCAGCAGTTACCCTGGGCCCTTGAACACTGAAGCTTTCTTT
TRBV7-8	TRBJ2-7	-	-	CASSPYNGAQYF	TGTGCCAGCAGCCCCTATAATGGTGCGCAGTACTTC
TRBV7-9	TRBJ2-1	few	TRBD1	CASSRAGGASNEQFF	TGTGCCAGCAGCCGCGCAGGGGGCGCTTCGAATGAGCAGTTCTTC
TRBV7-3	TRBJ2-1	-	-	CASSLTGVQNEQFF	TGTGCCAGCAGCTTAACAGGGGTTCAGAATGAGCAGTTCTTC
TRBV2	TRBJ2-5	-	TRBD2	CASSENGGFQETQYF	TGTGCCAGCAGTGAGAACGGGGGGTTCCAAGAGACCCAGTACTTC
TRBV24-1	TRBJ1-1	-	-	CATSDPGRSEAFF	TGTGCCACCAGTGATCCAGGGCGGAGTGAAGCTTTCTTT
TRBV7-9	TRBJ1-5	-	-	CASSFTGILEPQHF	TGTGCCAGCAGCTTTACAGGGATCTTGGAGCCCCAGCATTTT
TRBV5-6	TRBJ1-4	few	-	CASSLEQGNNEKLFF	TGTGCCAGCAGCTTGGAGCAGGGAAATAATGAAAAACTGTTTTTT
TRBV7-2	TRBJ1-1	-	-	CASSLAGSHTEAFF	TGTGCCAGCAGTTTAGCCGGGAGTCACACTGAAGCTTTCTTT
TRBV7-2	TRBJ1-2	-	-	CASSPRGRVSFGGYTF	TGTGCCAGCAGCCCAAGGGGCAGGGTATCCTTCGGAGGCTACACCTTC
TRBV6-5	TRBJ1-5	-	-	CASSRGNNQPQHF	TGTGCCAGCAGCAGGGGTAATAATCAGCCCCAGCATTTT
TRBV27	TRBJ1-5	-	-	CASSPRPGHSQPQHF	TGTGCCAGCAGCCCCCGTCCGGGACACAGTCAGCCCCAGCATTTT
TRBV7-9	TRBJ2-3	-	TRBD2	CASSVPGTSGSLPSQYF	TGTGCCAGCAGCGTGCCCGGGACTAGCGGTTCCTTGCCCTCGCAGTATTTT
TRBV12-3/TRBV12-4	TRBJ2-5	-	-	CASRASLETQYF	TGTGCCAGCAGGGCTAGTTTGGAGACCCAGTACTTC
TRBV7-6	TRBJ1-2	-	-	CASSPRRVYGYTF	TGTGCCAGCAGCCCCCGGAGGGTCTATGGCTACACCTTC
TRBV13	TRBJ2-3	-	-	CASSQGGAPTDTQYF	TGTGCCAGCAGCCAAGGGGGGGCCCCCACAGATACGCAGTATTTT
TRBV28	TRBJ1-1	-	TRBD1	CASSQTGDEAFF	TGTGCCAGCAGTCAAACAGGGGATGAAGCTTTCTTT
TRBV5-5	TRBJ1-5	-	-	CASSSSGNQPQHF	TGTGCCAGCAGCTCATCGGGCAATCAGCCCCAGCATTTT
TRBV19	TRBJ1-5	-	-	CATSRQAFYSNQPQHF	TGTGCCACCTCTCGACAGGCCTTCTATAGCAATCAGCCCCAGCATTTT
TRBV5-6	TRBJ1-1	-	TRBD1	CASSLGQGVAEAFF	TGTGCCAGCAGCTTGGGACAGGGGGTAGCTGAAGCTTTCTTT
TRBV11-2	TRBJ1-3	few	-	CASSLEVGPGNTIYF	TGTGCCAGCAGCTTAGAGGTGGGGCCTGGAAACACCATATATTTT
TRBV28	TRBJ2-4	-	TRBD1	CASSQTGVGAKNIQYF	TGTGCCAGCAGTCAGACAGGGGTCGGAGCCAAAAACATTCAGTACTTC
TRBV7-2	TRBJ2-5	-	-	CATTRKAGVQETQYF	TGTGCCACCACCCGAAAGGCGGGTGTCCAAGAGACCCAGTACTTC
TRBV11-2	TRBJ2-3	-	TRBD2	CASSFSGAVDTQYF	TGTGCCAGCAGCTTTAGCGGGGCCGTGGATACGCAGTATTTT
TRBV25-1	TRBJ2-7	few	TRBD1	CASSGGTVVQYF	TGTGCCAGCAGTGGGGGGACAGTCGTACAGTACTTC